These T cell receptor beta chains were read from a single sample in a study of blood T cell repertoires in COVID-19. Data came from immunoSEQ multiplex PCR; TCRdb stores just in-frame clones and leaves some out. The data hold 140,000 or so clones, with roughly 84% observed a single time. The material sequenced was peripheral blood. The receptors were sampled from a man between 25 and 39 years old with COVID-19, enrolled during active disease. CDR3s include the opening cysteine and the closing phenylalanine or tryptophan. The D gene is left open where the match is weak. Clone size is shown for a subset of rows, as once, few, many or a class of expanded clone.

J: TRBJ1-6; size: NA; D: TRBD1; V: TRBV28; CDR3: CASSPGSGGGSPLHF; DNA: TGTGCCAGCAGTCCCGGGTCAGGGGGCGGGTCACCCCTCCACTTT
J: TRBJ2-7; size: NA; D: TRBD1; V: TRBV2; CDR3: CASSQGQVYSYEQYF; DNA: TGTGCCAGCAGCCAGGGACAGGTATACTCCTACGAGCAGTACTTC
J: TRBJ2-7; size: NA; D: TRBD1; V: TRBV28; CDR3: CASTSDRGSPYEQYF; DNA: TGTGCCAGCACCTCTGACAGGGGGTCGCCCTACGAGCAGTACTTC
J: TRBJ1-1; size: NA; D: NA; V: TRBV7-6; CDR3: CASSLAAQGTEAFF; DNA: TGTGCCAGCAGCTTAGCTGCACAGGGCACTGAAGCTTTCTTT
J: TRBJ2-7; size: once; D: NA; V: TRBV28; CDR3: CASSPLRSKPSSYEQYF; DNA: TGTGCCAGCAGCCCTCTGAGGTCGAAGCCGAGCTCCTACGAGCAGTACTTC
J: TRBJ1-5; size: NA; D: NA; V: TRBV27; CDR3: CASSRESNQPQHF; DNA: TGTGCCAGCAGTCGGGAGAGCAATCAGCCCCAGCATTTT
J: TRBJ2-3; size: NA; D: TRBD2; V: TRBV18; CDR3: CASSPLGLAGTDTQYF; DNA: TGTGCCAGCTCACCTCTGGGACTAGCGGGCACAGATACGCAGTATTTT
J: TRBJ2-1; size: NA; D: TRBD2; V: TRBV5-4; CDR3: CASSATSGDYNEQFF; DNA: TGTGCCAGCAGCGCAACTAGCGGGGACTACAATGAGCAGTTCTTC
J: TRBJ2-1; size: NA; D: TRBD2; V: TRBV29-1; CDR3: CSVHSGTNEQFF; DNA: TGCAGCGTTCATAGCGGGACGAATGAGCAGTTCTTC
J: TRBJ2-2; size: few; D: NA; V: TRBV5-4; CDR3: CASSQIYTGELFF; DNA: TGTGCCAGCAGCCAAATTTACACCGGGGAGCTGTTTTTT
J: TRBJ1-1; size: NA; D: NA; V: TRBV10-2; CDR3: CASRSMNTEAFF; DNA: TGCGCCAGCAGGTCCATGAACACTGAAGCTTTCTTT
J: TRBJ2-2; size: NA; D: NA; V: TRBV6-5; CDR3: CASSYSTGDTGELFF; DNA: TGTGCCAGCAGTTACTCGACGGGGGACACCGGGGAGCTGTTTTTT
J: TRBJ2-1; size: NA; D: NA; V: TRBV6-2/TRBV6-3; CDR3: CASSSIVQGSYNEQFF; DNA: TGTGCCAGCAGTTCAATCGTGCAGGGCTCCTACAATGAGCAGTTCTTC
J: TRBJ1-1; size: NA; D: TRBD1; V: TRBV11-2; CDR3: CASSRTGRTEAFF; DNA: TGTGCCAGCAGCCGGACAGGGCGAACTGAAGCTTTCTTT
J: TRBJ2-7; size: NA; D: TRBD1; V: TRBV20-1; CDR3: CSAGYRGEQYF; DNA: TGCAGTGCTGGGTACAGGGGCGAGCAGTACTTC
J: TRBJ2-7; size: NA; D: TRBD2; V: TRBV7-2; CDR3: CASSLGGSGRNEQYF; DNA: TGTGCCAGCAGCTTAGGTGGTAGCGGGAGAAACGAGCAGTACTTC
J: TRBJ1-6; size: NA; D: NA; V: TRBV14; CDR3: CASSRYLLRDNSPLHF; DNA: TGTGCCAGCAGTCGCTACTTATTACGGGATAATTCACCCCTCCACTTT
J: TRBJ2-7; size: NA; D: TRBD1; V: TRBV5-1; CDR3: CASSPGTGSYEQYF; DNA: TGCGCCAGCAGCCCGGGGACAGGCTCCTACGAGCAGTACTTC
J: TRBJ1-5; size: once; D: NA; V: TRBV28; CDR3: CASTILTRFSNQPQHF; DNA: TGTGCCAGCACCATACTAACACGGTTTAGCAATCAGCCCCAGCATTTT
J: TRBJ2-1; size: many; D: NA; V: TRBV6-5; CDR3: CASRIGLSSYNEQFF; DNA: TGTGCCAGCAGGATCGGACTCAGCTCCTACAATGAGCAGTTCTTC
J: TRBJ2-2; size: NA; D: NA; V: TRBV7-6; CDR3: CASAGNFVAGELFF; DNA: TGTGCCAGCGCCGGTAATTTTGTGGCCGGGGAGCTGTTTTTT
J: TRBJ2-5; size: NA; D: TRBD2; V: TRBV18; CDR3: CASSPLGLAGAETQYF; DNA: TGTGCCAGCTCACCACTCGGGCTAGCGGGAGCAGAGACCCAGTACTTC
J: TRBJ2-6; size: NA; D: NA; V: TRBV11-2; CDR3: CASSATRGASGANVLTF; DNA: TGTGCCAGCAGCGCAACCCGCGGGGCGTCTGGGGCCAACGTCCTGACTTTC
J: TRBJ2-2; size: NA; D: NA; V: TRBV29-1; CDR3: CSVRDTDTGELFF; DNA: TGCAGCGTCCGGGACACAGACACCGGGGAGCTGTTTTTT
J: TRBJ2-1; size: many; D: TRBD2; V: TRBV7-9; CDR3: CASSPAGGTYNEQFF; DNA: TGTGCCAGCAGTCCAGCGGGAGGTACTTACAATGAGCAGTTCTTC
J: TRBJ2-1; size: NA; D: TRBD2; V: TRBV9; CDR3: CASSPSGSSYNEQFF; DNA: TGTGCCAGCAGCCCGAGCGGGAGTTCCTACAATGAGCAGTTCTTC
J: TRBJ2-5; size: NA; D: NA; V: TRBV6-5; CDR3: CASSRTATQETQYF; DNA: TGTGCCAGCAGTAGGACAGCTACACAAGAGACCCAGTACTTC
J: TRBJ1-1; size: once; D: TRBD1; V: TRBV3-1/TRBV3-2; CDR3: CASSQDRMRGPAFF; DNA: TGTGCCAGCAGCCAAGATAGAATGAGGGGGCCGGCTTTCTTT
J: TRBJ2-1; size: NA; D: NA; V: TRBV24-1; CDR3: CATSDFRGSYNEQFF; DNA: TGTGCCACCAGTGATTTCAGGGGATCCTACAATGAGCAGTTCTTC
J: TRBJ2-1; size: NA; D: NA; V: TRBV29-1; CDR3: CSVESRISSYNEQFF; DNA: TGCAGCGTTGAAAGTCGAATCAGCTCCTACAATGAGCAGTTCTTC
J: TRBJ1-5; size: NA; D: TRBD1; V: TRBV6-5; CDR3: CASRRTGDNQPQHF; DNA: TGTGCCAGCAGGAGAACAGGGGACAATCAGCCCCAGCATTTT
J: TRBJ1-5; size: many; D: NA; V: TRBV3-1/TRBV3-2; CDR3: CAVPDSHSNQPQHF; DNA: TGTGCCGTCCCGGACAGCCATAGCAATCAGCCCCAGCATTTT
J: TRBJ2-7; size: NA; D: NA; V: TRBV30; CDR3: CAWSAIETTLFEQYF; DNA: TGTGCCTGGAGTGCAATTGAGACAACTCTTTTTGAGCAGTACTTC